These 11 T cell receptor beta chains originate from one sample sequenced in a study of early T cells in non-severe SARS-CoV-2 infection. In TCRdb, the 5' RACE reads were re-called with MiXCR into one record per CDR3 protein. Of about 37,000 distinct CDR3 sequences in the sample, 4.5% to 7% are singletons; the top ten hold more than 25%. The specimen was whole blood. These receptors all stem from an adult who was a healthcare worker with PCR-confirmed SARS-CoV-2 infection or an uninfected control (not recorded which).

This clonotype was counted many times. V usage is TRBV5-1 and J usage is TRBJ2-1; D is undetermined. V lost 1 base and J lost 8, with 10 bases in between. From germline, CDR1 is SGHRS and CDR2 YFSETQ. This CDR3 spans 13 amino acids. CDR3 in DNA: TGCGCCAGCAGCTTGTCCGCTACAGATGAGCAGTTCTTC. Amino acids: CASSLSATDEQFF. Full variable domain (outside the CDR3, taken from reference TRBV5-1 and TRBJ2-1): KAGVTQTPRYLIKTRGQQVTLSCSPISGHRSVSWYQQTPGQGLQFLFEYFSETQRNKGNFPGRFSGRQFSNSRSEMNVSTLELGDSALYLCASSLSATDEQFFGPGTRLTVL.

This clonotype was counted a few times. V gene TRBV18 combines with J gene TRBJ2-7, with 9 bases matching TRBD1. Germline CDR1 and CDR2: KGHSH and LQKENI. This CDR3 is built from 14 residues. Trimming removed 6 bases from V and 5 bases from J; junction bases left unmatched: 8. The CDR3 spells CASSVDRGYDEQYF. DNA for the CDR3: TGTGCCAGCTCTGTGGACAGGGGATACGACGAGCAGTACTTC.

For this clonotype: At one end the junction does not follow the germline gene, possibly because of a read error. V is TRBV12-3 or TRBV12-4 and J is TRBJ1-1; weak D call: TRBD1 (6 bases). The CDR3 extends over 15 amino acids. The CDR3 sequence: CASSFLGQMNTEAFF. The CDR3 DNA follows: TGTGCCAGCAGTTTCCTTGGACAGATGAACACTGAAGCTTTTTTT.

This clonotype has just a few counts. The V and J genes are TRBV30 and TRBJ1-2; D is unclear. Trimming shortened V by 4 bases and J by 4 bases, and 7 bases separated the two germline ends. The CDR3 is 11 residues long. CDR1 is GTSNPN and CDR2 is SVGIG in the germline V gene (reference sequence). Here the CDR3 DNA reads TGTGCCTGGAATCTTGGCTATGGCTACACCTTC. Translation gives CAWNLGYGYTF.

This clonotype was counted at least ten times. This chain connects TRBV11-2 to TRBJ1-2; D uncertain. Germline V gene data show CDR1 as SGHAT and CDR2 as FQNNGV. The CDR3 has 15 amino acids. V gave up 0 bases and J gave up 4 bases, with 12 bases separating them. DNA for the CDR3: TGTGCCAGCAGCTTAGATGCTCTCCGGGGCTATGGCTACACCTTC. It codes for CASSLDALRGYGYTF. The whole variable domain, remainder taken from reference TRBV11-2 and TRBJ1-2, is EAGVAQSPRYKIIEKRQSVAFWCNPISGHATLYWYQQILGQGPKLLIQFQNNGVVDDSQLPKDRFSAERLKGVDSTLKIQPAKLEDSAVYLCASSLDALRGYGYTFGSGTRLTVV.

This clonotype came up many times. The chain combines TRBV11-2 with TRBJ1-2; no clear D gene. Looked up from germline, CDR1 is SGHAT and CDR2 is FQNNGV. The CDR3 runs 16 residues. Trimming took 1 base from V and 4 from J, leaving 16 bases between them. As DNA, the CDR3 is TGTGCCAGCAGCTTAGTGGTCACGTCGGACCCCTATGGCTACACCTTC. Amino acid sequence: CASSLVVTSDPYGYTF.

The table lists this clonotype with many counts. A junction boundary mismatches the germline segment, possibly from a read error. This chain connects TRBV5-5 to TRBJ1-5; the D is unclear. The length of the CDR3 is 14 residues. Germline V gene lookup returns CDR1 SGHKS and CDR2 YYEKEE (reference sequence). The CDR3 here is CASSLAGGHQPQHF. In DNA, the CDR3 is TGTGCCAGTAGCTTGGCCGGAGGACATCAGCCCCAGCATTTT.

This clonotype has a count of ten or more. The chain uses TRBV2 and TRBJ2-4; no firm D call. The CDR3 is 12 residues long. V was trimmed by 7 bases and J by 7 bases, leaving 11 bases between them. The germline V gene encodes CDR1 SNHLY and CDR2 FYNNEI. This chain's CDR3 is CASTERWNIQYF. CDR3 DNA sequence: TGTGCCAGCACCGAGAGGTGGAACATTCAGTACTTC.

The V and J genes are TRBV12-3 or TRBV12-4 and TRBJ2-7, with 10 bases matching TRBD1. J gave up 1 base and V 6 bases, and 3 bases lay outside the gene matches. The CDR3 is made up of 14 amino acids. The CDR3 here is CASRWTGGSYEQYF. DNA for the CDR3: TGTGCCAGCAGGTGGACAGGGGGATCCTACGAGCAGTACTTC.

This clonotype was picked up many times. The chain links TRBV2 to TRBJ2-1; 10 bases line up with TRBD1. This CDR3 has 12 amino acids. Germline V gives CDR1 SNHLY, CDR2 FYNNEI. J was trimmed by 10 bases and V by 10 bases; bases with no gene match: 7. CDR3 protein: CATHLDRGEQFF. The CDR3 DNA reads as TGTGCCACCCACCTGGACAGGGGGGAGCAGTTCTTC.

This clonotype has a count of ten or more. The CDR3 DNA sequence: TGTGCCAGCTCACCGGGCATCTCTGGAAACACCATATATTTT. Encoded protein: CASSPGISGNTIYF. The genes are TRBV18 and TRBJ1-3; D is uncertain. Per the germline V gene, CDR1 is KGHSH and CDR2 is LQKENI. The length of the CDR3 is 14 residues. V lost 3 bases and J 0 bases, leaving 6 bases between the germline ends.